These 4 T cell receptor beta chains were all obtained from the same sample, sequenced in a study of OX40 agonist ivuxolimab in advanced cancers. The repertoire was sequenced with immunoSEQ multiplex PCR; TCRdb's copy has only in-frame clones and lacks some. The profile covers tens of thousands of clones, with about 88% appearing a single time and approximately 0.26% taken by the ten largest. The material was CD4+ or CD8+ T cells sorted from blood, obtained in a trial of the OX40 agonist ivuxolimab. These receptors all stem from an adult with an advanced solid tumor such as melanoma, head and neck, liver or kidney cancer.

This rearrangement joins TRBV6-5 to TRBJ1-1; a weak D match, TRBD1 (5 bases). CDR1 is MNHEY, CDR2 SVGAGI, per germline. V lost 5 bases and J lost 11, with 24 bases in between. The CDR3 spans 15 residues. The CDR3 reads CASSRISGGSRGAFF. The DNA of the CDR3 is TGTGCCAGCAGTCGGATAAGCGGGGGTTCTCGAGGGGCTTTCTTT.

The rearrangement uses TRBV21-1 and TRBJ2-2; the D segment call TRBD1 is taken from the table without a DNA check. TRBV21-1 is given as a pseudogene. CDR3 length: 20 residues. Here the CDR3 reads CASSKVRRQGRRENTGELFF. The CDR3 coding sequence is TGTGCCAGCAGCAAAGTCCGGCGACAGGGTCGTAGGGAGAACACCGGGGAGCTGTTTTTT.

The chain has TRBV5-1 and TRBJ1-2; D is undetermined. Germline lookup yields CDR1 SGHRS and CDR2 YFSETQ. This CDR3 contains 15 residues. The V gene lost 0 bases and the J gene lost 2 bases, with 11 bases spanning the gap. CDR3 sequence reads: CASSLVPETNYGYTF. DNA of the CDR3: TGCGCCAGCAGCTTGGTCCCAGAAACAAACTATGGCTACACCTTC.

The rearrangement links TRBV6-1 to TRBJ2-1, with 8 bases matching TRBD2. The CDR3 totals 14 residues. V lost 6 bases, J lost 9 bases, and 10 bases stayed unmatched. Germline V CDR1 and CDR2: MNHNS, SASEGT. The CDR3 protein is CASRVGGASVEQFF. CDR3 bases: TGTGCCAGCAGAGTCGGGGGGGCCTCTGTTGAGCAGTTCTTC.